These 20 T cell receptor beta chains came from one sample sequenced in a study of regulatory T cells in long-lasting Graves disease. TCR beta libraries were built with iRepertoire HTBI primers and Arm-PCR of CDR3 regions. TCRdb redid the calling of the multiplex PCR reads with MiXCR, one entry per CDR3 protein. The table records about 530,000 distinct CDR3 sequences, about 16% of them present only once. The time point: newly diagnosed GD, antithyroid drugs for less than 3 months. Following extraction of RNA from PBMCs, that RNA was used to make the TCR library. The data also belong to a second study, concerning T cells in Graves' hyperthyroidism and ophthalmopathy.

The sample in question was peripheral blood mononuclear cells (PBMCs), obtained at new diagnosis, from a patient treated with antithyroid drugs. These receptor sequences come from a woman aged 35 to 60 with Graves disease.

This clonotype was recorded at least ten times. The CDR3 loop reads CASSAGSLGETQYF. CDR3 nucleotide sequence: TGTGCCAGCAGCGCCGGATCCCTGGGGGAGACCCAGTACTTC. The chain employs TRBV2 and TRBJ2-5; D unresolved. With 6 bases removed from V and 5 bases from J, the gap between germline ends came to 16 bases. Looked up from germline, CDR1 is SNHLY and CDR2 is FYNNEI. The CDR3 is 14 amino acids.

This clonotype occurred many times. The rearrangement joins TRBV7-8 to TRBJ2-2; 10 bases line up with TRBD1. This CDR3 is built from 15 residues. The J segment lost 3 bases and the V segment lost 5 bases, leaving 3 bases of the junction unmatched. Germline CDR1 reads SGHVS; CDR2 reads FQNEAQ. This CDR3 reads CASSRQGAYTGELFF. CDR3 nucleotides: TGTGCCAGCAGCAGACAGGGGGCGTACACCGGGGAGCTGTTTTTT.

This chain links TRBV14 with TRBJ2-7, with a weak D call TRBD1 (5 bases). Germline values: CDR1 SGHDN, CDR2 FVKESK. Deletions cut 1 base from V and 2 bases from J, with 9 bases between. The CDR3 extends over 14 amino acids. As DNA, the CDR3 is TGTGCCAGCAGCCAAGTCATAGGGGCCTACGAGCAGTACTTC. Encoded protein: CASSQVIGAYEQYF.

This clonotype was seen repeatedly, ten times or more. CDR3 sequence (DNA): TGTGCCACCAGCAGAGGGGAACCGCGGGGCTACACCTTC. It translates to CATSRGEPRGYTF. V usage is TRBV15 and J usage is TRBJ1-2, with no clear D. Between the trimmed V and J ends, which lost 1 base and 8 bases, there was a span of 11 bases. Germline V gene sequence: CDR1 LNHNV, CDR2 YYDKDF (reference sequence). This CDR3 is 13 amino acids long.

This clonotype came up many times. The chain links TRBV2 to TRBJ1-3, with D hard to call. Trimming pared 2 bases from V and 0 bases from J, leaving 5 bases between. This CDR3 has 14 residues. The germline V gene has CDR1 SNHLY and CDR2 FYNNEI. The CDR3 DNA reads TGTGCCAGCAGTGAAACCATCTCTGGAAACACCATATATTTT. Protein product: CASSETISGNTIYF.

This clonotype occurred a few times. This chain connects TRBV18 to TRBJ1-1; D remains ambiguous. V lost 5 bases and J lost 4, with 17 bases in between. Germline-derived CDR1 and CDR2 are KGHSH and LQKENI. CDR3 length: 15 amino acids. This CDR3 reads CASSNLREGITEAFF. The DNA of the CDR3 is TGTGCCAGCTCAAACCTCCGCGAGGGAATCACTGAAGCTTTCTTT.

This clonotype was observed a handful of times. The gene calls are TRBV28 and TRBJ2-1, with TRBD2 matching over 15 bases. V lost 6 bases, J lost 2 bases, and 5 bases stayed unmatched. Per germline, CDR1 MDHEN and CDR2 SYDVKM. The CDR3 loop spans 17 amino acids. CDR3 amino acids: CASSPGTSGGPYNEQFF. As DNA, the CDR3 is TGTGCCAGCAGCCCTGGGACTAGCGGGGGGCCCTACAATGAGCAGTTCTTC.

The chain uses TRBV2 and TRBJ1-2, with D tentatively TRBD1 (5 bases). This CDR3 is 12 amino acids long. CDR1 SNHLY and CDR2 FYNNEI come from the germline V gene. Trimming took off 5 bases at V and 13 bases at J, with 17 bases between the two ends. The CDR3: CASSRDGGTLTF. The CDR3 bases are TGTGCCAGCAGTAGGGACGGGGGAACGCTCACCTTC.

The chain uses TRBV20-1 and TRBJ1-2; TRBD1 aligns across 7 bases. This CDR3 comprises 19 residues. Germline CDR1 reads DFQATT; CDR2 reads SNEGSKA (reference sequence). V shed 5 bases and J 7 bases; nucleotides not matched to a gene: 28. In DNA, the CDR3 is TGCAGTGCTCGGGGGGGATTGGTAGAGGGGGTGGCAGGGGGTTCTGGCTACACCTTC. Translating it yields CSARGGLVEGVAGGSGYTF.

This clonotype has a handful of counts. This CDR3 reads CAISGSRDSPLHF. CDR3 DNA: TGTGCCATCAGTGGATCCAGGGATTCACCCCTCCACTTT. The rearrangement links TRBV10-3 to TRBJ1-6; D perhaps matches TRBD1 (5 bases). The germline CDR1 and CDR2 sequences are ENHRY and SYGVKD. The CDR3 sequence is 13 residues long. V was shortened by 4 bases and J by 8 bases, with 9 bases between the two germline ends.

This clonotype was picked up one time. The rearrangement joins TRBV6-2 or TRBV6-3 to TRBJ2-2; D uncertain. In germline, CDR1 is MNHEY, CDR2 SVGEGT. This CDR3 region has 13 residues. Trimming stripped 10 bases from V and 7 bases from J, with 16 bases between. CDR3 amino acids: CANRRPSIGELFF. The CDR3 bases are TGTGCCAACAGACGACCTTCCATCGGGGAGCTGTTTTTT.

Ten or more counts support this clonotype. This chain uses TRBV12-5 with TRBJ2-1, with TRBD2 identical over 11 bases. This CDR3 region has 17 residues. CDR1 and CDR2 (germline): LGHNT, FRNRAP. V lost 4 bases to trimming and J lost 7 bases; unmatched junction nucleotides: 12. The CDR3 DNA follows: TGTGCTAGTGGTTCCGGAATACTAGCGGGGGAAACAAATGAGCAGTTCTTC. This codes for CASGSGILAGETNEQFF.

Many counts were recorded for this clonotype. The chain uses TRBV2 and TRBJ1-2; D ambiguous. Germline CDR1 is SNHLY and CDR2 is FYNNEI. V lost 8 bases to trimming and J lost 8 bases, with 18 bases between them. The CDR3 is 13 amino acids. The CDR3 DNA sequence: TGTGCCAGCGAGGAGGGAGGGTGGAGAGGCTACACCTTC. Translating gives CASEEGGWRGYTF.

This clonotype has a count of ten or more. The rearrangement uses TRBV9 and TRBJ1-2, with D uncertain. Trimming left V 3 bases short and J 4 bases short, with 13 bases between. This CDR3 comprises 14 residues. Germline loops: CDR1 SGDLS, CDR2 YYNGEE. The CDR3 loop reads CASSAADKLYGYTF. CDR3 DNA: TGTGCCAGCAGCGCGGCCGACAAGCTCTATGGCTACACCTTC.

The V call is TRBV5-4, the J call TRBJ1-1; D might be TRBD1 (5 bases). Germline V lookup: CDR1 SGHNT, CDR2 YYREEE (reference sequence). This CDR3 spans 15 amino acids. Between the trimmed V and J ends, which lost 1 base and 1 base, there was a span of 11 bases. CDR3 in amino acids: CASSLFDRKNTEAFF. The CDR3 DNA reads TGTGCCAGCAGCTTGTTTGACAGAAAGAACACTGAAGCTTTCTTT.

This clonotype was counted many times. The DNA of the CDR3 is TGCAGTGCTGTTGGGAGGCAAGAGACCCAGTACTTC. Protein product: CSAVGRQETQYF. The chain has TRBV20-1 and TRBJ2-5; D might be TRBD2 (6 bases). There are 12 residues in the CDR3. V was pared by 5 bases and J by 2 bases, with 9 bases between. Germline CDR1 is DFQATT and CDR2 is SNEGSKA (reference sequence).

J is TRBJ1-3 and V is TRBV4-2; TRBD1 might be the D (5 bases). The CDR3 contains 17 residues. V gave up 3 bases and J gave up 8 bases, with 23 bases separating them. The germline V gene encodes CDR1 LGHNA and CDR2 YNFKEQ. The CDR3: CASSQRILGAPGDTIYF. The CDR3 DNA reads as TGTGCCAGCAGCCAGCGGATTCTCGGGGCCCCCGGGGACACCATATATTTT.

This clonotype has a count of ten or more. The chain is built from TRBV3-1 and TRBJ2-7, with D uncertain. The V gene's germline CDR1 is LGHDT and CDR2 YNNKEL (reference sequence). The CDR3 loop spans 12 amino acids. V was pared by 3 bases and J by 5 bases, with 8 bases between. CDR3 residues: CASSQLYDEQYF. In DNA, the CDR3 is TGTGCCAGCAGCCAGCTATACGACGAGCAGTACTTC.

This clonotype was counted a few times. This rearrangement joins TRBV19 to TRBJ1-5, with D tentatively TRBD1 (5 bases). The CDR3 has 16 amino acids. Trimming took off 1 base at V and 6 bases at J, with 16 bases between the two ends. The germline gives CDR1 LNHDA, CDR2 SQIVND (reference sequence). The DNA for the CDR3 is TGTGCCAGTAGTATAGGAGGGGTCGGGGAATTTCAGCCCCAGCATTTT. Its protein is CASSIGGVGEFQPQHF. Using reference TRBV19 and TRBJ1-5 for the parts outside the CDR3, the full variable domain is DGGITQSPKYLFRKEGQNVTLSCEQNLNHDAMYWYRQDPGQGLRLIYYSQIVNDFQKGDIAEGYSVSREKKESFPLTVTSAQKNPTAFYLCASSIGGVGEFQPQHFGDGTRLSIL.

This clonotype was detected many times. The chain links TRBV12-3 or TRBV12-4 to TRBJ2-1; the D is unclear. The CDR3 runs 15 residues. V was trimmed by 2 bases and J by 6 bases, leaving 14 bases between them. CDR3 protein: CASSLWQEIRNEQFF. CDR3 DNA sequence: TGTGCCAGCAGTTTATGGCAAGAAATTCGCAATGAGCAGTTCTTC.